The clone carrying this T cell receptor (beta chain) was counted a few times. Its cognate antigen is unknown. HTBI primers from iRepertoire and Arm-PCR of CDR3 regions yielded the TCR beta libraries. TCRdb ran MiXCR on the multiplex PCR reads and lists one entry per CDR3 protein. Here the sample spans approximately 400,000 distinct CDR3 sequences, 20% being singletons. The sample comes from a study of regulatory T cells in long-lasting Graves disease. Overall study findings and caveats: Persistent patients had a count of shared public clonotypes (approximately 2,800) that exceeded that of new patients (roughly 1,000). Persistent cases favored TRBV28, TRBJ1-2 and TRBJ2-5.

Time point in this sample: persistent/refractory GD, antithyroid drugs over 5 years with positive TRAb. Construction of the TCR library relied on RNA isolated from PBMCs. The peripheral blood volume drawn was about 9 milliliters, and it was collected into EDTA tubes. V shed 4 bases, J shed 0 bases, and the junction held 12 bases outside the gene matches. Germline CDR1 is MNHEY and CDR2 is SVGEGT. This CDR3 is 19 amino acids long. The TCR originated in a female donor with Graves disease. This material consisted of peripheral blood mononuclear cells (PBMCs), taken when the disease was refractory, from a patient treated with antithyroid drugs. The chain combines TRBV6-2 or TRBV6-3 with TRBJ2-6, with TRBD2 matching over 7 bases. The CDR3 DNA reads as TGTGCCAGCAGTTTTGGAAGACTAGCACCAGACTCTGGGGCCAACGTCCTGACTTTC. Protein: CASSFGRLAPDSGANVLTF.